This T cell receptor beta chain appears in the sequencing data of a study of CD8 T cells in Susac syndrome (dated by TCRdb to the late 2010s). Turning to the overall study: Whether CD8+ T cell activation and differentiation in Susac syndrome was antigen driven was tested using repertoire sequencing.

Note on this clonotype: The target of this receptor is not known. No much larger clone is present one base from it, and per-base qualities are unavailable.

Peripheral blood CD8+ and CD4+ T cells from healthy donors, Susac syndrome patients and multiple sclerosis patients were profiled using high-throughput TCR beta sequencing. The healthy donors served as controls matched for age and sex. Bulk CD8+ and CD4+ T cells were purified magnetically by negative isolation, whereas CD8+ TEMRA cells were enriched by FACS. Blood was drawn into EDTA tubes, processed within 24 hours, and PBMCs were isolated by density gradient centrifugation. PBMCs destined for TCR sequencing were cryopreserved in liquid nitrogen and later thawed in a 37 °C water bath. The sorted or isolated CD4+, CD8+ and CD8+ TEMRA cells had a purity of 90% or higher. Paper-wide results and their limitations: The number of individuals in the TCR sequencing and HLA analysis was recognized as being relatively small.

V is cut back by 4 bases and J by 2 bases, with 12 bases in the junction unmatched. The CDR3 has 19 amino acids, counting the end cysteine and phenylalanine. CDR3 DNA is the only sequence kept; it has 57 bases, read in frame from the first base. Per the germline V gene, SGHVS is the CDR1 and FQNEAQ is the CDR2. RNA was extracted using the RNeasy kit, and roughly 0.5 to 1 ug of the RNA was reverse transcribed with random hexamers. The immunoSEQ multiplex PCR assay, covering 54 Vbeta and 13 Jbeta segments, was used to amplify TCR beta CDR3 regions. PCR amplification bias was corrected using a synthetic template baseline for primer optimization and computational correction. In the paper's pipeline: Reads were annotated to V, D and J genes according to IMGT and were analyzed with immunoSEQ Analyzer, with only productive sequences retained. Clonality was calculated as one minus the Shannon entropy normalized by log2 of the number of productive unique sequences. For each patient and control, public and private clones were evaluated within the 100 most prevalent clones. A clone was defined as Susac-specific if it was absent from the healthy and MS cohorts, from approximately 980 published viral clones and from other ImmuneACCESS disease sequences. TCRdb trimmed public reads at Q25 via fastp, called clones via MiXCR and kept in-frame beta chains. Each CDR3 protein appears once, grouped with its most common genes and DNA. The V and J calls were determined by TCRdb, not by the authors. This sample holds around 130,000 distinct CDR3 sequences; less than 95% were observed only once. 0.095% to 0.1% of the sample belongs to the ten largest clones.

The source material was CD4+ T cells from PBMCs. The chain uses TRBV7-8 and TRBJ2-6, with TRBD2 identical over 9 junction bases. This sequence was found in a human donor in good health. The CDR3 region has the sequence CASSWGGLAGPTGANVLTF. At the DNA level, the sequence is TGTGCCAGCAGCTGGGGCGGCCTAGCGGGACCCACTGGGGCCAACGTCCTGACTTTC.